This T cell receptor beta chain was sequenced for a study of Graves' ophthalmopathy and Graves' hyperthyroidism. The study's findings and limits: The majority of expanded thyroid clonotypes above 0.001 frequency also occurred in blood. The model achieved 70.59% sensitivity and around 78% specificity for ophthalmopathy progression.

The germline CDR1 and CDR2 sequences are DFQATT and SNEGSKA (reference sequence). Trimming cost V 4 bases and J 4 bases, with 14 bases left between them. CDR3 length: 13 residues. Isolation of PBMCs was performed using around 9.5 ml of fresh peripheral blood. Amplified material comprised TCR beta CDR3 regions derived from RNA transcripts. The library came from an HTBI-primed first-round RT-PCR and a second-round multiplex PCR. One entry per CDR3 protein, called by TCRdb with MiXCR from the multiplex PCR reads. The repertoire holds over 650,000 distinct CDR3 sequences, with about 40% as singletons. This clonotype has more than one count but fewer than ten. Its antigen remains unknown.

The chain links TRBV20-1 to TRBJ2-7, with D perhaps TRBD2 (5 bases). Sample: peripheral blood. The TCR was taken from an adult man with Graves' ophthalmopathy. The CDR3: CSANPTSMYEQYF. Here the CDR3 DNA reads TGCAGTGCTAACCCCACTAGTATGTACGAGCAGTACTTC.